This paragraph covers one T cell receptor (beta chain) sequence. The antigen is not known. The PCR was carried out with 60 Vbeta primers and 13 Jbeta primers. Data came from immunoSEQ multiplex PCR; TCRdb stores just in-frame clones and leaves some out. Among some 200,000 clones listed, roughly 80% were seen once. Germline CDR1 is SGHDT and CDR2 is YYEEEE. The CDR3 runs to 14 residues. V gave up 2 bases and J gave up 6 bases; unmatched junction bases: 4. The data stem from a study of cytomegalovirus exposure and HLA in healthy donors. Study information: Tens of millions of unique TCRs from HLA-typed donors were held in an early release of data. Study-level results: Researchers reported in a later analysis that a missense DCLRE1C variant was tied to TCR beta V- and J-gene trimming.

The sequence was collected from a male donor in good health and CMV-seropositive. Specimen: PBMCs. The chain employs TRBV5-6 and TRBJ2-5; 10 bases map to TRBD1. The CDR3 DNA follows: TGTGCCAGCAGCTTCCGGACAGGGGGAAAGACCCAGTACTTC. Amino acid sequence: CASSFRTGGKTQYF.